The 8 T cell receptor beta chains given below trace back to one sample, sequenced in a study of T cell clonotyping in hematopoietic cell transplantation. The time point was: recipient sample about 28 days before transplant, after cytoreduction. Generated by immunoSEQ multiplex PCR, the TCRdb table keeps only in-frame clones and is missing some. The table lists 13,000 or so clones, roughly 88% of them singletons, with 16% in the top ten. Sequences were derived from peripheral blood mononuclear cells, sampled before stem cell transplant. The receptors shown here come from a man aged 55-75 years with acute myeloid leukemia. Some clones in this sample may be carry-over from other donors' samples.

The V gene is TRBV19, the J gene TRBJ2-5; 8 bases are a match to TRBD2. The CDR3 loop spans 16 amino acids. J was trimmed by 0 bases and V by 4 bases; bases with no gene match: 7. Germline assignment: CDR1 LNHDA and CDR2 SQIVND (reference sequence). For the CDR3, the DNA is TGTGCCAGTAGTAGGCCGGGGGGGAAAAACCAAGAGACCCAGTACTTC. As protein: CASSRPGGKNQETQYF.

The chain recombines TRBV11-2 with TRBJ2-7, with 9 bases that match TRBD2. Germline CDR1 and CDR2: SGHAT and FQNNGV. The V gene end was trimmed by 1 base and the J gene end by 4 bases; junction bases not matched to a gene: 11. The CDR3 contains 17 residues. Written as DNA, the CDR3 is TGTGCCAGCAGCTTAGTGGCACTAGCGGGCCTCACTTACGAGCAGTACTTC. Protein sequence: CASSLVALAGLTYEQYF.

The chain uses TRBV2 and TRBJ1-1; 10 positions match TRBD1. The CDR3 sequence is 18 residues long. The J segment lost 3 bases and the V segment lost 1 base, leaving 11 bases of the junction unmatched. CDR1 SNHLY and CDR2 FYNNEI come from the germline V gene. The CDR3 DNA follows: TGTGCCAGCAGTGAAGGGGGGGGACAGGGGAGAGGAGACACTGAAGCTTTCTTT. Its translation: CASSEGGGQGRGDTEAFF.

In DNA, the CDR3 is TGTGCCAGCAGCGTAGATCCCTGGCTAGCGGGGGGTTTTGACAATGAGCAGTTCTTC. Translated, it gives CASSVDPWLAGGFDNEQFF. V usage is TRBV9 and J usage is TRBJ2-1; 11 bases fit TRBD2. From germline, CDR1 is SGDLS and CDR2 YYNGEE. J was trimmed by 5 bases and V by 0 bases; bases with no gene match: 13. The CDR3 has 19 residues. Full variable domain (outside the CDR3, taken from reference TRBV9 and TRBJ2-1): DSGVTQTPKHLITATGQRVTLRCSPRSGDLSVYWYQQSLDQGLQFLIQYYNGEERAKGNILERFSAQQFPDLHSELNLSSLELGDSALYFCASSVDPWLAGGFDNEQFFGPGTRLTVL.

This clone was counted only a few times. This chain uses TRBV27 with TRBJ2-4, with D perhaps TRBD2 (6 bases). Germline V CDR1 and CDR2: MNHEY, SMNVEV (reference sequence). CDR3 length equals 15 residues. Trimming cost V 7 bases and J 1 base, with 14 bases left between them. The CDR3 DNA is TGTGCCAGCATCCCGGAGGGAAGGGCCAAAAACATTCAGTACTTC. Amino acid sequence: CASIPEGRAKNIQYF.

This clone was seen a single time. This chain uses TRBV11-3 with TRBJ2-2, with 7 bases lining up with TRBD1. Germline lookup yields CDR1 SGHNT and CDR2 YENEEA. With 5 bases clipped from V and 3 bases from J, the junction kept 12 bases outside the gene matches. This CDR3 contains 17 residues. The CDR3 loop is CASSRSPAGGYTGELFF. The CDR3 DNA follows: TGTGCCAGCAGCCGGTCCCCGGCAGGGGGTTACACCGGGGAGCTGTTTTTT.

This chain connects TRBV5-1 to TRBJ1-3; D gene unclear. Germline assignment: CDR1 SGHRS and CDR2 YFSETQ. Trimming took 1 base from V and 0 from J, leaving 8 bases between them. The CDR3 totals 15 residues. The CDR3 is CASSLTPDSGNTIYF. The CDR3 region has the DNA TGCGCCAGCAGCTTGACGCCAGACTCTGGAAACACCATATATTTT.

Of note for this clone: Other DNA variants within this sample encode the same CDR3. This chain connects TRBV5-6 to TRBJ1-2, with no clear D. This CDR3 spans 13 amino acids. The ends were cut back, 5 bases at V and 5 bases at J, with 13 bases in the middle. Germline-derived CDR1 and CDR2 are SGHDT and YYEEEE. The CDR3 nucleotides are TGTGCCAGCAGTTCCCAGTTGGAGTATGGCTACACCTTC. It codes for CASSSQLEYGYTF.